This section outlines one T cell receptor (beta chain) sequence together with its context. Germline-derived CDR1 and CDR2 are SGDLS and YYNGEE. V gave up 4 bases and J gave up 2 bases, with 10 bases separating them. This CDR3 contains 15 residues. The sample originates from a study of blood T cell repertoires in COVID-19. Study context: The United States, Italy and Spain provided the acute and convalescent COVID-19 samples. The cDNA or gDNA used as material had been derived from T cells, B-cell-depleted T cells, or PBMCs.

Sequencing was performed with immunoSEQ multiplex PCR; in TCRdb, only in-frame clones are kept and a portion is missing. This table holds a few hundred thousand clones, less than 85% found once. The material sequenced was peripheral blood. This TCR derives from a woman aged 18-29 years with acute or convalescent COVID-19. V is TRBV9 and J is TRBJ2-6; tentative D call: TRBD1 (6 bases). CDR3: CASSKKGAGANVLTF. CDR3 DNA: TGTGCCAGCAGCAAGAAGGGGGCTGGGGCCAACGTCCTGACTTTC.